This T cell receptor (beta chain) was observed in a study of blood T cell repertoires in COVID-19. Germline V gene lookup returns CDR1 LGHNA and CDR2 YNFKEQ. Trimming removed 2 bases at V and 6 bases at J, with 13 bases between. The CDR3 has 14 residues. Source study methods: Using reference gene primer amplification, nucleated cell counts were estimated. Assay: immunoSEQ multiplex PCR; the TCRdb copy retains only in-frame clones and omits some. For V, J and clone size, that table is used; D and trimming come from the DNA. The data hold about 73,000 clones, with 80% to 85% observed a single time. This chain joins TRBV4-2 and TRBJ1-1; unclear D gene. Sequenced: peripheral blood. This sequence was found in a human donor in a cohort sampled during active COVID-19. CDR3 protein: CASSQSFEGAEAFF. In DNA form, the CDR3 reads TGTGCCAGCAGCCAAAGTTTTGAGGGCGCTGAAGCTTTCTTT.